The subject of this entry is one T cell receptor (beta chain). The data originate from a study of blood T cell repertoires in COVID-19. Turning to the study itself: The cDNA or gDNA used as material had been derived from T cells, B-cell-depleted T cells, or PBMCs.

The CDR3 is 14 amino acids. V shed 5 bases, J shed 5 bases, and the junction held 6 bases outside the gene matches. Germline V gives CDR1 GTSNPN, CDR2 SVGIG (reference sequence). Profiled with immunoSEQ multiplex PCR; TCRdb holds only in-frame clones, not every one. The table shows over 130,000 clones, with 82% occurring only once. The sequenced material came from peripheral blood. The rearrangement links TRBV30 to TRBJ1-4; TRBD1 aligns across 9 bases. This TCR came from a woman of 80 years or more with acute or convalescent COVID-19. The CDR3: CAWARDRANEKLFF. The CDR3 region has the DNA TGTGCCTGGGCCCGGGACAGGGCAAATGAAAAACTGTTTTTT.